This T cell receptor (beta chain) was identified in a study of technical replicates of blood from several donors. V dropped 0 bases and J dropped 7; count of bases not matched to a gene: 10. The CDR3 extends over 16 amino acids. Germline CDR1 and CDR2: SGDLS and YYNGEE. Only in-frame clones appear in the TCRdb table, and some are missing; sequencing was by immunoSEQ multiplex PCR. Of around 80,000 clones in the sample, 90% to 95% were seen once. The sequenced sample was T cells isolated from PBMCs. This TCR was sampled from a human donor in good health. This chain links TRBV9 with TRBJ2-1; 7 bases fit TRBD2. The chain's CDR3 is CASSVGSRGRQNEQFF. The CDR3 nucleotides are TGTGCCAGCAGCGTAGGATCCCGCGGGAGACAAAATGAGCAGTTCTTC. Complete variable domain (other parts from reference TRBV9 and TRBJ2-1): DSGVTQTPKHLITATGQRVTLRCSPRSGDLSVYWYQQSLDQGLQFLIQYYNGEERAKGNILERFSAQQFPDLHSELNLSSLELGDSALYFCASSVGSRGRQNEQFFGPGTRLTVL.